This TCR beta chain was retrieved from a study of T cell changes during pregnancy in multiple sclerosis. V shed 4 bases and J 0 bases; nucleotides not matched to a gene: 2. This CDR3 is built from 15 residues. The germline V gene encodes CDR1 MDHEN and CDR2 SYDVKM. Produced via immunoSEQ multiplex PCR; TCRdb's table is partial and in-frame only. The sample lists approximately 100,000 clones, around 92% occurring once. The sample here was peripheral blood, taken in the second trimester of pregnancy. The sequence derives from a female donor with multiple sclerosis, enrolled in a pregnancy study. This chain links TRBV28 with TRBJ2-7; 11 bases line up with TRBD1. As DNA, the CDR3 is TGTGCCAGCAGTTCGGGACAGGGGGGCTCCTACGAGCAGTACTTC. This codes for CASSSGQGGSYEQYF. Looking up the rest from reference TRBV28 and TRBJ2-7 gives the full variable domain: DVKVTQSSRYLVKRTGEKVFLECVQDMDHENMFWYRQDPGLGLRLIYFSYDVKMKEKGDIPEGYSVSREKKERFSLILESASTNQTSMYLCASSSGQGGSYEQYFGPGTRLTVT.